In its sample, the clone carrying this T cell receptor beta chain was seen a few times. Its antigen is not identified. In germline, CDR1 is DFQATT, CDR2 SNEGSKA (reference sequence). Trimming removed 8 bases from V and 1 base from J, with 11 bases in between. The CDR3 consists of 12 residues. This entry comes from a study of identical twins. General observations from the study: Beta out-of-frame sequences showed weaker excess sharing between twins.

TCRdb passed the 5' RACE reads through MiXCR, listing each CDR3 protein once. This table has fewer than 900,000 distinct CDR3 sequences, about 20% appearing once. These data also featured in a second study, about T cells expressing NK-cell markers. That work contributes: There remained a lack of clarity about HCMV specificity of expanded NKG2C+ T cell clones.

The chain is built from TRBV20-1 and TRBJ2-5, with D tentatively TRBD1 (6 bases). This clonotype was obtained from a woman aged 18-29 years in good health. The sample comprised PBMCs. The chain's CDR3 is CSTHRAQETQYF. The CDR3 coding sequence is TGCAGTACTCACAGGGCCCAAGAGACCCAGTACTTC.